This T cell receptor beta chain was retrieved from a study of blood T cell repertoires in COVID-19. Study-level information: Italy, Spain and the United States were the sources of the convalescent and acute COVID-19 samples. The cDNA or gDNA used as material had been derived from T cells, B-cell-depleted T cells, or PBMCs.

In the authors' methods: Nucleated cell number was recorded as an estimate derived from reference gene primer amplification. Here immunoSEQ multiplex PCR was the method, and the copy in TCRdb shows in-frame clones only, minus some. From that table come the V and J calls and clone size; the DNA was used to work out D and trimming. This table holds 200,000 to 300,000 clones, around 89% found once. Trimming pared 7 bases from V and 1 base from J, leaving 11 bases between. Looked up from germline, CDR1 is SNHLY and CDR2 is FYNNEI. CDR3 length equals 14 residues. The sample was peripheral blood. This sequence was found in a man aged 60-69 years who had recovered from COVID-19. This chain uses TRBV2 with TRBJ1-3; no reliable D call. The CDR3 nucleotides are TGTGCCAGCAAGAACGACTTGTCTGGAAACACCATATATTTT. Translating it yields CASKNDLSGNTIYF.